This T cell receptor (beta chain) was profiled in a study of blood T cell repertoires in COVID-19. Study-level background: Sources were T cells, B-cell-depleted T cells, or PBMCs; the material itself was cDNA or gDNA.

V lost 4 bases to trimming and J lost 0 bases; unmatched junction nucleotides: 1. This CDR3 spans 14 amino acids. Germline CDR1 and CDR2: MNHEY and SVGEGT. Clones were read by immunoSEQ multiplex PCR, and TCRdb kept only the in-frame ones, dropping some. The sample has approximately 240,000 clones, roughly 80% seen once. The clonotype originates from an elderly woman with active or convalescent COVID-19. Source material: peripheral blood. The chain recombines TRBV6-2 or TRBV6-3 with TRBJ1-1, with 8 bases matching TRBD1. The CDR3 is CASSWGQVNTEAFF. The CDR3 DNA sequence: TGTGCCAGCAGTTGGGGACAGGTGAACACTGAAGCTTTCTTT.